These 32 T cell receptor beta chains were all obtained from the same sample, sequenced in a study of T cells in localized non-small cell lung cancer. Clones were sequenced by immunoSEQ multiplex PCR, and TCRdb holds only the in-frame ones, with some missing. The sample carries fewer than 45,000 clones, roughly 82% recorded once. The material sequenced was peripheral blood, taken before any cancer treatment. Every receptor here comes from a male donor older than 55 with stage III squamous cell lung carcinoma.

J is TRBJ2-1 and V is TRBV2; tentatively, D is TRBD2 (6 bases). The germline V and J ends were trimmed by 2 bases and 9 bases, with 17 bases remaining between them. The CDR3 runs to 15 residues. Germline CDR1 reads SNHLY; CDR2 reads FYNNEI. This CDR3 reads CASSESGVQLGEQFF. The CDR3 DNA sequence: TGTGCCAGCAGTGAATCGGGGGTCCAACTGGGTGAGCAGTTCTTC.

J is TRBJ1-2 and V is TRBV6-1; 11 bases align to TRBD1. V shed 2 bases, J shed 2 bases, and the junction held 7 bases outside the gene matches. The CDR3 consists of 17 residues. CDR1 MNHNS and CDR2 SASEGT come from the germline V gene. The CDR3 nucleotides read TGTGCCAGCAGTGAATCAGTTAGGACAGGGGGCAACTATGGCTACACCTTC. Its translation: CASSESVRTGGNYGYTF.

The rearrangement uses TRBV18 and TRBJ2-4; 8 bases map to TRBD2. Germline V gene sequence: CDR1 KGHSH, CDR2 LQKENI. The trim removed 4 bases at V and 9 bases at J, leaving 11 bases unmatched. There are 15 residues in the CDR3. The CDR3, as DNA: TGTGCCAGCTCACAGGAGACTAGCGCATTTTCCATTCAGTACTTC. Encoded protein: CASSQETSAFSIQYF.

This clone occurred once. The V gene is TRBV2, the J gene TRBJ2-7, with D possibly TRBD1 on 6 matching bases. The CDR3 has 14 amino acids. Per germline, CDR1 SNHLY and CDR2 FYNNEI. The V and J ends lost 6 bases and 1 base respectively, with 13 bases between them. The CDR3 DNA follows: TGTGCCAGCAGGAGGACAGAAGGGTCCTACGAGCAGTACTTC. Its translation is CASRRTEGSYEQYF.

The chain employs TRBV7-9 and TRBJ1-2; tentatively, D is TRBD1 (5 bases). V was shortened by 5 bases and J by 3 bases, with 13 bases between the two germline ends. The CDR3 length is 14 residues. Germline CDR1 is SEHNR and CDR2 is FQNEAQ (reference sequence). This CDR3 reads CASSVGGIDYGYTF. As DNA, the CDR3 is TGTGCCAGCAGCGTCGGGGGGATTGACTATGGCTACACCTTC.

This clone was found once. The chain is built from TRBV5-7 and TRBJ1-4; 10 nucleotides agree with TRBD1. TRBV5-7 is an ORF for which the function is uncertain. The CDR3 has 17 amino acids. After removal of 1 base from V and 5 bases from J, the junction contained 8 bases not matched to a gene. The CDR3 here is CASSLTKRDRGNEKLFF. The CDR3 coding sequence is TGTGCCAGCAGCTTGACCAAAAGGGACAGGGGAAATGAAAAACTGTTTTTT.

The V call is TRBV5-1, the J call TRBJ1-2; D is uncertain. The CDR3 runs 15 residues. The germline V gene encodes CDR1 SGHRS and CDR2 YFSETQ. V lost 2 bases and J lost 5, with 16 bases in between. The CDR3 loop reads CASSFGGTARYGYTF. CDR3 sequence (DNA): TGCGCCAGCAGCTTCGGTGGCACCGCTAGGTATGGCTACACCTTC.

The rearrangement joins TRBV6-1 to TRBJ1-5; TRBD1 agrees at 10 bases. The CDR3 contains 15 residues. Germline trimming cut 7 bases from V and 3 bases from J; bases unmatched to any gene: 6. CDR1 and CDR2 (germline): MNHNS, SASEGT. The CDR3 sequence is CASIEGTGDNQPQHF. CDR3 nucleotide sequence: TGTGCCAGCATCGAGGGGACAGGGGACAATCAGCCCCAGCATTTT.

The V gene is TRBV11-2, the J gene TRBJ2-1; D is possibly TRBD1 (5 bases). The CDR3 is made up of 14 amino acids. V was shortened by 7 bases and J by 4 bases, with 14 bases between the two germline ends. The V gene's germline CDR1 is SGHAT and CDR2 FQNNGV. DNA for the CDR3: TGTGCCAGCACCGTCCAAGACAGATACAATGAGCAGTTCTTC. This encodes CASTVQDRYNEQFF. The complete variable domain, with remaining parts taken from reference TRBV11-2 and TRBJ2-1, reads EAGVAQSPRYKIIEKRQSVAFWCNPISGHATLYWYQQILGQGPKLLIQFQNNGVVDDSQLPKDRFSAERLKGVDSTLKIQPAKLEDSAVYLCASTVQDRYNEQFFGPGTRLTVL.

This chain joins TRBV19 and TRBJ1-1, with 7 bases that match TRBD1. CDR3 length equals 15 residues. The V and J ends lost 6 bases and 2 bases, in that order; junction bases with no gene match: 9. The germline CDR1 and CDR2 sequences are LNHDA and SQIVND (reference sequence). This CDR3 is CASSINRDSNTEAFF. The CDR3 bases are TGTGCCAGTAGCATAAATCGGGACAGCAACACTGAAGCTTTCTTT. Looking up the rest from reference TRBV19 and TRBJ1-1 gives the full variable domain: DGGITQSPKYLFRKEGQNVTLSCEQNLNHDAMYWYRQDPGQGLRLIYYSQIVNDFQKGDIAEGYSVSREKKESFPLTVTSAQKNPTAFYLCASSINRDSNTEAFFGQGTRLTVV.

The chain employs TRBV7-8 and TRBJ1-2; no clear D gene. This CDR3 is 14 amino acids long. Germline lookup yields CDR1 SGHVS and CDR2 FQNEAQ. Trimming took off 2 bases at V and 2 bases at J, with 9 bases between the two ends. DNA for the CDR3: TGTGCCAGCAGCTTATCGCACACCAACTATGGCTACACCTTC. Its protein is CASSLSHTNYGYTF.

The J gene is TRBJ1-5, the V gene TRBV30; 7 positions match TRBD1. This CDR3 is built from 13 residues. With 2 bases clipped from V and 6 bases from J, the junction kept 4 bases outside the gene matches. Germline CDR1 reads GTSNPN; CDR2 reads SVGIG (reference sequence). The CDR3, as DNA: TGTGCCTGGAGTTTACAGGGGTCTCAGCCCCAGCATTTT. This sequence encodes CAWSLQGSQPQHF. Together with reference TRBV30 and TRBJ1-5, the CDR3 gives the full variable domain: SQTIHQWPATLVQPVGSPLSLECTVEGTSNPNLYWYRQAAGRGLQLLFYSVGIGQISSEVPQNLSASRPQDRQFILSSKKLLLSDSGFYLCAWSLQGSQPQHFGDGTRLSIL.

This clone was seen once. V gene TRBV10-3 combines with J gene TRBJ1-1; the D is unclear. There are 14 residues in the CDR3. Trimming removed 2 bases at V and 1 base at J, with 8 bases between. Germline V gene sequence: CDR1 ENHRY, CDR2 SYGVKD. CDR3 DNA: TGTGCCATCAGTGAGACTCAGGCGAACACTGAAGCTTTCTTT. It encodes CAISETQANTEAFF.

The V gene is TRBV10-3, the J gene TRBJ1-1; the match to TRBD1 covers 7 bases. Unmatched junction bases numbered 8, after V lost 4 bases and J lost 6 bases. Germline V gives CDR1 ENHRY, CDR2 SYGVKD. The CDR3 sequence is 14 residues long. CDR3 bases: TGTGCCATCAGTGCCGACAGGGACGGCTCTGAAGCTTTCTTT. Translation gives CAISADRDGSEAFF.

This clone turned up a few times. The chain joins TRBV7-3 to TRBJ1-1; no clear D. CDR1 and CDR2 (germline): SGHTA, FQGTGA. The CDR3 runs to 15 residues. The ends were cut back, 1 base at V and 0 bases at J, with 9 bases in the middle. The CDR3 sequence: CASSLSPAMNTEAFF. Here the CDR3 DNA reads TGTGCCAGCAGCTTAAGTCCAGCCATGAACACTGAAGCTTTCTTT.

The chain employs TRBV9 and TRBJ2-3; TRBD2 aligns across 8 bases. This CDR3 spans 14 amino acids. The germline CDR1 and CDR2 sequences are SGDLS and YYNGEE. Germline trimming cut 4 bases from V and 6 bases from J; bases unmatched to any gene: 7. This CDR3 is CASSPWTSHDTQYF. The CDR3 region has the DNA TGTGCCAGCAGCCCATGGACTAGCCATGATACGCAGTATTTT. The full variable domain, rest sourced from reference TRBV9 and TRBJ2-3, is DSGVTQTPKHLITATGQRVTLRCSPRSGDLSVYWYQQSLDQGLQFLIQYYNGEERAKGNILERFSAQQFPDLHSELNLSSLELGDSALYFCASSPWTSHDTQYFGPGTRLTVL.

This chain connects TRBV14 to TRBJ1-3, with D perhaps TRBD1 (5 bases). V lost 6 bases to trimming and J lost 0 bases, with 6 bases between them. The CDR3 has 13 amino acids. CDR1 is SGHDN, CDR2 FVKESK, per germline. CDR3 nucleotide sequence: TGTGCCAGCAGAGACAGCTCTGGAAACACCATATATTTT. The encoded protein is CASRDSSGNTIYF. The variable domain in full, with the rest retrieved from reference TRBV14 and TRBJ1-3, is EAGVTQFPSHSVIEKGQTVTLRCDPISGHDNLYWYRRVMGKEIKFLLHFVKESKQDESGMPNNRFLAERTGGTYSTLKVQPAELEDSGVYFCASRDSSGNTIYFGEGSWLTVV.

The chain links TRBV14 to TRBJ2-2, with unresolved D. The germline V and J ends were trimmed by 0 bases and 3 bases, with 5 bases remaining between them. The CDR3 consists of 14 residues. Germline CDR1 reads SGHDN; CDR2 reads FVKESK. DNA of the CDR3: TGTGCCAGCAGCCAAGAATTGGACACCGGGGAGCTGTTTTTT. Its translation is CASSQELDTGELFF.

The rearrangement links TRBV18 to TRBJ1-4; 8 positions match TRBD1. The CDR3 consists of 15 residues. Losses at the gene ends were 5 bases for V and 8 bases for J; bases not matched to a gene: 10. In germline, CDR1 is KGHSH, CDR2 LQKENI. For the CDR3, the DNA is TGTGCCAGCTCAAAGGGACAGGTGGATTGGGAAAAACTGTTTTTT. Amino acids: CASSKGQVDWEKLFF.

On this clone: Additional DNA sequences in this sample encode the identical CDR3. This chain joins TRBV2 and TRBJ1-1, with D unresolved. The CDR3 has 11 amino acids. Germline V gene data show CDR1 as SNHLY and CDR2 as FYNNEI. V was trimmed by 6 bases and J by 2 bases, leaving 4 bases between them. The CDR3 nucleotides are TGTGCCAGCAGCTCAAACACTGAAGCTTTCTTT. As protein: CASSSNTEAFF.

The V call is TRBV10-3, the J call TRBJ2-7; D possibly uses TRBD1 or TRBD2 (5 bases each). Germline loops: CDR1 ENHRY, CDR2 SYGVKD. The CDR3 runs to 14 residues. Trimming left V 6 bases short and J 0 bases short, with 12 bases between. The CDR3: CAISLRDGSYEQYF. The CDR3 bases are TGTGCCATCAGCCTCCGGGACGGCTCCTACGAGCAGTACTTC.

The chain joins TRBV7-2 to TRBJ2-1, with TRBD1 matching over 7 bases. Losses at the gene ends were 4 bases for V and 7 bases for J; bases not matched to a gene: 13. The CDR3 has 16 residues. Looked up from germline, CDR1 is SGHTA and CDR2 is FQGNSA. CDR3 loop: CASSSRRKGAGNEQFF. CDR3 in DNA: TGTGCCAGCAGCTCACGTCGGAAGGGGGCCGGGAATGAGCAGTTCTTC. Full variable domain (remainder filled in from reference TRBV7-2 and TRBJ2-1): GAGVSQSPSNKVTEKGKDVELRCDPISGHTALYWYRQSLGQGLEFLIYFQGNSAPDKSGLPSDRFSAERTGGSVSTLTIQRTQQEDSAVYLCASSSRRKGAGNEQFFGPGTRLTVL.

The CDR3 nucleotides are TGTGCCAGCGAGACGCAGGGTGGTAGTGAAGCTTTCTTT. It specifies CASETQGGSEAFF. The V gene is TRBV10-3, the J gene TRBJ1-1; TRBD1 is a possible D gene (5 bases). This CDR3 is 13 amino acids long. V lost 10 bases and J 7 bases, leaving 19 bases between the germline ends. The germline CDR1 and CDR2 sequences are ENHRY and SYGVKD.

The chain is built from TRBV6-6 and TRBJ1-5; 9 nucleotides line up with TRBD1. The germline V gene encodes CDR1 MNHNY and CDR2 SVGAGI (reference sequence). J was trimmed by 7 bases and V by 4 bases; bases with no gene match: 8. The CDR3 covers 15 residues. The CDR3: CASSSPGQGRQPQHF. DNA of the CDR3: TGTGCCAGCAGTTCCCCAGGACAGGGGAGGCAGCCCCAGCATTTT.

This sequence joins TRBV10-3 and TRBJ2-3; a possible D gene is TRBD2 (5 bases). V lost 9 bases, J lost 0 bases, and 10 bases lay in between. The CDR3 totals 13 residues. In germline, CDR1 is ENHRY, CDR2 SYGVKD. This CDR3 is CAMARESTDTQYF. CDR3 nucleotides: TGTGCCATGGCAAGGGAGAGCACAGATACGCAGTATTTT.

V gene TRBV10-3 combines with J gene TRBJ2-1; D might be TRBD2 (5 bases). Germline loops: CDR1 ENHRY, CDR2 SYGVKD. Between the trimmed V and J ends, which lost 5 bases and 3 bases, there was a span of 17 bases. This CDR3 spans 16 amino acids. Here the CDR3 reads CAISFSGSVDYNEQFF. Written as DNA, the CDR3 is TGTGCCATCAGTTTTTCGGGTAGCGTCGACTACAATGAGCAGTTCTTC.

This chain joins TRBV7-2 and TRBJ2-3; the match to TRBD2 covers 8 bases. This CDR3 spans 15 amino acids. The germline V gene encodes CDR1 SGHTA and CDR2 FQGNSA. Trimming at V came to 1 base and at J to 1 base, leaving 1 base not matched to a gene. CDR3 nucleotide sequence: TGTGCCAGCAGCTTAGTGGGACTAGGCACAGATACGCAGTATTTT. It codes for CASSLVGLGTDTQYF. Based on the CDR3 plus reference TRBV7-2 and TRBJ2-3, the full variable domain is GAGVSQSPSNKVTEKGKDVELRCDPISGHTALYWYRQSLGQGLEFLIYFQGNSAPDKSGLPSDRFSAERTGGSVSTLTIQRTQQEDSAVYLCASSLVGLGTDTQYFGPGTRLTVL.

The gene calls are TRBV14 and TRBJ2-7; TRBD2 matches 7 bases. Germline-derived CDR1 and CDR2 are SGHDN and FVKESK. This CDR3 is built from 16 residues. J lost 0 bases, V lost 0 bases, and 5 bases had no gene match. The CDR3, as DNA: TGTGCCAGCAGCCAAGATGGCGGGAGATTCTCCTACGAGCAGTACTTC. It is translated as CASSQDGGRFSYEQYF.

This chain joins TRBV7-2 and TRBJ2-2, with TRBD2 matching 12 bases. The germline CDR1 and CDR2 sequences are SGHTA and FQGNSA. This CDR3 has 16 residues. V shed 2 bases, J shed 7 bases, and the junction held 5 bases outside the gene matches. The CDR3 region has the DNA TGTGCCAGCAGCTTAAGACTAGCGGGAGTGAGCGGGGAGCTGTTTTTT. It is translated as CASSLRLAGVSGELFF.

The chain links TRBV18 to TRBJ2-1; tentatively, D is TRBD2 (6 bases). The length of the CDR3 is 13 residues. From germline, CDR1 is KGHSH and CDR2 LQKENI. Trimming took 5 bases from V and 7 from J, leaving 12 bases between them. CDR3 DNA: TGTGCCAGCTCAACGGGAGCGGGTAATGAGCAGTTCTTC. Its protein is CASSTGAGNEQFF.

V and J are TRBV7-8 and TRBJ2-1; D gene uncertain. This CDR3 is 12 amino acids long. CDR1 SGHVS and CDR2 FQNEAQ come from the germline V gene. V was clipped by 5 bases and J by 2 bases, with 4 bases between them. CDR3 nucleotide sequence: TGTGCCAGCAGCACCCCCTACAATGAGCAGTTCTTC. Protein sequence: CASSTPYNEQFF.

This clone was counted between two and nine times. The chain combines TRBV29-1 with TRBJ1-1, with 9 bases fitting TRBD1. CDR1 and CDR2 (germline): SQVTM, ANQGSEA. The CDR3 covers 13 residues. After removal of 7 bases from V and 5 bases from J, the junction contained 8 bases not matched to a gene. For the CDR3, the DNA is TGCAGCGGTCACAGGGGGCGAGGAACTGAAGCTTTCTTT. Translation gives CSGHRGRGTEAFF.